The 16 T cell receptor beta chains presented below share a single source sample, sequenced in a study of T cells in Graves' hyperthyroidism and ophthalmopathy. TCR beta CDR3 regions were amplified from RNA. The study used the HTBI primer set for a first-round RT-PCR of the TCR CDR3. From the multiplex PCR reads, TCRdb called clonotypes with MiXCR, one entry per CDR3 protein. The sample contains hundreds of thousands of distinct CDR3 sequences, about 14% of which appear only once. What was sequenced was blood. The receptors come from a woman younger than 30 with Graves' hyperthyroidism.

This clonotype was observed at least ten times. The chain combines TRBV12-3 or TRBV12-4 with TRBJ2-7, with a possible D match to TRBD2 (5 bases). V shed 6 bases and J shed 7 bases, with 13 bases lying between them. This CDR3 is built from 12 residues. As DNA, the CDR3 is TGTGCCAGCAGCACGGAGCCGGGAGAGCAGTACTTC. This translates into CASSTEPGEQYF.

This clonotype was counted many times. The chain employs TRBV2 and TRBJ1-1, with 9 positions matching TRBD1. V shed 6 bases and J 6 bases; nucleotides not matched to a gene: 8. The CDR3 extends over 14 amino acids. Germline-derived CDR1 and CDR2 are SNHLY and FYNNEI. CDR3 region: CASRLNRGLAEAFF. CDR3 DNA sequence: TGTGCCAGCAGGCTCAACAGGGGGCTCGCTGAAGCTTTCTTT. The variable domain in full, completed from reference TRBV2 and TRBJ1-1, reads EPEVTQTPSHQVTQMGQEVILRCVPISNHLYFYWYRQILGQKVEFLVSFYNNEISEKSEIFDDQFSVERPDGSNFTLKIRSTKLEDSAMYFCASRLNRGLAEAFFGQGTRLTVV.

The chain joins TRBV27 to TRBJ1-1; possibly TRBD1 for D (5 bases). V was shortened by 5 bases and J by 10 bases, with 17 bases between the two germline ends. The CDR3 runs 13 residues. The V gene's germline CDR1 is MNHEY and CDR2 SMNVEV (reference sequence). Here the CDR3 DNA reads TGTGCCAGCAGTACCCGGGACCCCAGGCGAGCTTTCTTT. Protein: CASSTRDPRRAFF.

Many counts were recorded for this clonotype. The CDR3 sequence is CASSPSGGQGPNEQYF. The DNA of the CDR3 is TGTGCCAGCAGTCCTTCGGGGGGGCAGGGTCCCAACGAGCAGTACTTC. J is TRBJ2-7 and V is TRBV12-3 or TRBV12-4; TRBD2 agrees at 8 bases. Losses at the gene ends were 5 bases for V and 5 bases for J; bases not matched to a gene: 14. The CDR3 is made up of 16 amino acids.

This clonotype was counted a few times. This sequence joins TRBV4-1 and TRBJ1-2; D might be TRBD1 (5 bases). The CDR3 covers 13 residues. From germline, CDR1 is MGHRA and CDR2 YSYEKL. Trimming took off 3 bases at V and 4 bases at J, with 9 bases between the two ends. This CDR3 is CASSQTAGYGYTF. CDR3 nucleotides: TGCGCCAGCAGCCAGACAGCAGGCTATGGCTACACCTTC.

The V and J genes are TRBV4-1 and TRBJ2-7; maybe TRBD2 (6 bases). V lost 6 bases to trimming and J lost 2 bases, with 17 bases between them. Germline V lookup: CDR1 MGHRA, CDR2 YSYEKL. There are 15 residues in the CDR3. This CDR3 reads CASRPGPGDTYEQYF. The CDR3 DNA follows: TGCGCCAGCAGACCGGGGCCGGGGGATACCTACGAGCAGTACTTC.

This clonotype was counted at least ten times. This chain uses TRBV7-2 with TRBJ1-1; D gene ambiguous. The CDR3 totals 16 residues. Germline CDR1 reads SGHTA; CDR2 reads FQGNSA. V was cut by 5 bases and J by 7 bases, with 23 bases left in between. The CDR3 sequence is CASSQRVGNSGIEAFF. CDR3 bases: TGTGCCAGCAGCCAAAGGGTGGGCAATTCAGGCATTGAAGCTTTCTTT.

This clonotype has ten or more counts. This chain links TRBV20-1 with TRBJ1-3; a weak D match, TRBD1 (6 bases). The germline V and J ends were trimmed by 1 base and 2 bases, with 9 bases remaining between them. The germline gives CDR1 DFQATT, CDR2 SNEGSKA (reference sequence). This CDR3 region has 14 residues. The CDR3 spells CSARVGGPGNTIYF. As DNA, the CDR3 is TGCAGTGCTAGAGTTGGGGGGCCTGGAAACACCATATATTTT.

This clonotype was seen a few times. This chain uses TRBV6-1 with TRBJ2-7; D might be TRBD1 (6 bases). V lost 7 bases and J 5 bases, leaving 24 bases between the germline ends. Germline CDR1 and CDR2: MNHNS and SASEGT. CDR3 length: 16 amino acids. The CDR3 protein is CASTQGSGRGWDEQYF. CDR3 DNA sequence: TGTGCCAGCACTCAGGGGTCGGGAAGGGGGTGGGACGAGCAGTACTTC.

The gene calls are TRBV20-1 and TRBJ1-5, with D hard to call. The CDR3 is 13 amino acids. The germline CDR1 and CDR2 sequences are DFQATT and SNEGSKA (reference sequence). Trimming removed 3 bases from V and 0 bases from J, with 6 bases in between. For the CDR3, the DNA is TGCAGTGCTAGGAGATTTAGCAATCAGCCCCAGCATTTT. Protein: CSARRFSNQPQHF.

This clonotype was observed a few times. V usage is TRBV5-6 and J usage is TRBJ1-1; D unclear. The CDR3 length is 15 residues. Germline CDR1 and CDR2: SGHDT and YYEEEE. The germline V and J ends were trimmed by 4 bases and 1 base, with 14 bases remaining between them. The chain's CDR3 is CASSLQPAGNTEAFF. In DNA, the CDR3 is TGTGCCAGCAGCCTTCAACCTGCAGGGAACACTGAAGCTTTCTTT.

This clonotype was found a few times. The gene calls are TRBV4-3 and TRBJ2-7; possible D gene TRBD2, 7 bases. The germline V gene encodes CDR1 LGHNA and CDR2 YSLEER. The V and J ends lost 0 bases and 3 bases respectively, with 12 bases between them. There are 15 residues in the CDR3. This chain's CDR3 is CASSQEGGDIYEQYF. The DNA for the CDR3 is TGCGCCAGCAGCCAAGAGGGGGGGGACATCTACGAGCAGTACTTC.

This clonotype was counted many times. The rearrangement links TRBV6-2 or TRBV6-3 to TRBJ2-2, with 9 bases matching TRBD1. Germline values: CDR1 MNHEY, CDR2 SVGEGT. This CDR3 has 15 residues. V lost 5 bases, J lost 4 bases, and 5 bases stayed unmatched. The CDR3 here is CASSQQGAFTGELFF. CDR3 sequence (DNA): TGTGCCAGCAGTCAACAGGGGGCCTTCACCGGGGAGCTGTTTTTT.

The genes are TRBV10-2 and TRBJ1-5, with 7 bases aligning to TRBD1. The V segment lost 6 bases and the J segment 4 bases; nucleotides outside the gene matches: 9. Germline CDR1 WSHSY, CDR2 SAAADI. The CDR3 has 15 residues. The CDR3 loop reads CASRANRGGNQPQHF. Here the CDR3 DNA reads TGCGCCAGCAGGGCCAACAGGGGCGGTAATCAGCCCCAGCATTTT.

The V and J genes are TRBV9 and TRBJ2-4, with D possibly called TRBD1 or TRBD2 (5 bases each). Germline V gene sequence: CDR1 SGDLS, CDR2 YYNGEE. This CDR3 is built from 16 residues. With 0 bases removed from V and 9 bases from J, the gap between germline ends came to 19 bases. CDR3 sequence reads: CASSVEADSGRGIQYF. CDR3 DNA: TGTGCCAGCAGCGTAGAAGCAGACAGCGGTAGGGGCATTCAGTACTTC.

This clonotype was counted a few times. CDR3 loop: CASSPRRGRVSYEQYF. The CDR3, as DNA: TGTGCCAGCTCTCCCCGGAGAGGGAGGGTTTCCTACGAGCAGTACTTC. The genes are TRBV18 and TRBJ2-7; 7 nucleotides match TRBD2. CDR1 KGHSH and CDR2 LQKENI come from the germline V gene. V lost 6 bases, J lost 1 base, and 12 bases stayed unmatched. The CDR3 is 16 residues long.